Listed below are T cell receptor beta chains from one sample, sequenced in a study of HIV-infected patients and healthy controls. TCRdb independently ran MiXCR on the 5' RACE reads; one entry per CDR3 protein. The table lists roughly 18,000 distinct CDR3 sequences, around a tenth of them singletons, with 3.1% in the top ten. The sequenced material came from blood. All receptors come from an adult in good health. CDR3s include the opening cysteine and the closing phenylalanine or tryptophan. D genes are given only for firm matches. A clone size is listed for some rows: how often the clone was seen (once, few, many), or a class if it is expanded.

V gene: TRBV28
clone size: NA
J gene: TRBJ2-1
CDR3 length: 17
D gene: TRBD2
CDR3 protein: CASSSGTSGLKGDEQFF
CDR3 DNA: TGTGCCAGCAGTTCCGGGACTAGCGGACTAAAGGGGGATGAGCAGTTCTTC

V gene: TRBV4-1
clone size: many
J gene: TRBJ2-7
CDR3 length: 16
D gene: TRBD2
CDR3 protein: CASSQGSGIPSYEQYF
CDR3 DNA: TGCGCCAGCAGCCAAGGGAGCGGGATCCCCTCCTACGAGCAGTACTTC

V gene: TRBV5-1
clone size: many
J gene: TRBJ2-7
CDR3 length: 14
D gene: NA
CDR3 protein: CASSPGQRAHEQYF
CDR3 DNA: TGCGCCAGCAGCCCGGGTCAGAGAGCCCACGAGCAGTACTTC

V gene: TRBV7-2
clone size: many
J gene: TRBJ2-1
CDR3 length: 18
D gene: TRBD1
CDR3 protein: CASSNRDRVLSSYNEQFF
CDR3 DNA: TGTGCCAGCAGCAACCGGGACAGGGTTTTAAGCTCCTACAATGAGCAGTTCTTC

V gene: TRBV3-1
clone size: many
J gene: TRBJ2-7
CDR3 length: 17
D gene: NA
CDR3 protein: CASSPDVSGTFSYEQYF
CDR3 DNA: TGTGCCAGCAGTCCCGATGTCTCGGGGACCTTCTCCTACGAGCAGTACTTC

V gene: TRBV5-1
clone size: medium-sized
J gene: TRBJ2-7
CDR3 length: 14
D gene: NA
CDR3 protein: CASRGGAETYEQYF
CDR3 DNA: TGCGCCAGCAGGGGCGGGGCGGAGACCTACGAGCAGTACTTC

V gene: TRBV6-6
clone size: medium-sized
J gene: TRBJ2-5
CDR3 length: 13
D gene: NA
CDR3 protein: CASTSPQEETQYF
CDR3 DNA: TGTGCCAGCACCTCCCCCCAAGAAGAGACCCAGTACTTC

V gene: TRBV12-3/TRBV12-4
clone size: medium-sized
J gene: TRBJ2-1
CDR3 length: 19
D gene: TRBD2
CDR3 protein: CASSGSGLAGGAAFPEQFF
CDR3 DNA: TGTGCCAGCAGTGGATCGGGACTAGCGGGAGGTGCCGCGTTTCCTGAGCAGTTCTTC

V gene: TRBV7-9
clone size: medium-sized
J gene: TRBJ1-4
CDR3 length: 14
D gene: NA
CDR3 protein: CASSIQGGREKLFF
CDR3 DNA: TGTGCCAGCAGCATCCAGGGAGGAAGGGAAAAACTGTTTTTT

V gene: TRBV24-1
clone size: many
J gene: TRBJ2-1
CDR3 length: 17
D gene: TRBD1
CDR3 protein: CATRGTGPPSSYNEQFF
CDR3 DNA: TGTGCCACCAGGGGGACAGGTCCCCCGAGCTCCTACAATGAGCAGTTCTTC

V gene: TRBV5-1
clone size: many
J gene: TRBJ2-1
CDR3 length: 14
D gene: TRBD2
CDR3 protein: CASREGLAPNEQFF
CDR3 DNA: TGCGCCAGCAGGGAGGGACTAGCCCCCAATGAGCAGTTCTTC

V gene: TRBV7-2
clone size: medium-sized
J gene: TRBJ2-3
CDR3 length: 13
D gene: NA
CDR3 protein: CASSLVGTDTQYF
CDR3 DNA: TGTGCCAGCAGCTTAGTTGGCACAGATACGCAGTATTTT

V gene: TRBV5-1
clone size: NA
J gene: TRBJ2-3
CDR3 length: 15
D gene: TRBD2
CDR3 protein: CASSSTSGSRDTQYF
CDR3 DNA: TGCGCCAGCAGCTCGACTAGCGGGAGCAGGGATACGCAGTATTTT

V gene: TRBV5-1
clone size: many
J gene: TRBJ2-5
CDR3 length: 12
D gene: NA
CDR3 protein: CASSLDRETQYF
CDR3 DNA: TGCGCCAGCAGCTTAGACAGGGAGACCCAGTACTTC

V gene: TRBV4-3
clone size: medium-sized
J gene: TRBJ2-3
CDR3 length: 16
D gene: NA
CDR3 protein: CASSQRFSSGLDTQYF
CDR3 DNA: TGCGCCAGCAGCCAAAGGTTCTCATCCGGTTTAGATACGCAGTATTTT

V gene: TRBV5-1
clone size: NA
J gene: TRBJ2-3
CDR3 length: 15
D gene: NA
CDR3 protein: CASSLAAGGTDTQYF
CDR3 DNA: TGCGCCAGCAGCTTGGCAGCAGGGGGCACAGATACGCAGTATTTT

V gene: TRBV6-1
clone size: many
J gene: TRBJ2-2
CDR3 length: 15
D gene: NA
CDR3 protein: CASSGWGPGTGELFF
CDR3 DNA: TGTGCCAGCAGCGGTTGGGGACCCGGCACCGGGGAGCTGTTTTTT

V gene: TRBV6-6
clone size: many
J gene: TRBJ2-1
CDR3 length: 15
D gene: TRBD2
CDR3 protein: CASSGTSGNYNEQFF
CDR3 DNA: TGTGCCAGCAGTGGGACTAGCGGGAATTACAATGAGCAGTTCTTC

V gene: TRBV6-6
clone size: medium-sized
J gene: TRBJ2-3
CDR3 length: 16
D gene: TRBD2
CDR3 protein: CASSYPSGTSADTQYF
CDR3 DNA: TGTGCCAGCAGTTACCCTTCCGGGACTAGCGCAGATACGCAGTATTTT

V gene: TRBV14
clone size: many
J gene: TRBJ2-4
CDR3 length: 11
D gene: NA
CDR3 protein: CASSQQDIQYF
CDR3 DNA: TGTGCCAGCAGCCAACAGGACATTCAGTACTTC

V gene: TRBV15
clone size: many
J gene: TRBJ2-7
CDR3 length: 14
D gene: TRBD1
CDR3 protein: CATSRDRGYYEQYF
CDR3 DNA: TGTGCCACCAGCAGGGACAGGGGGTACTACGAGCAGTACTTC

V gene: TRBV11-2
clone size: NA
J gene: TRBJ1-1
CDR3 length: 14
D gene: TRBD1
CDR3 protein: CASSLAGQGRGAFF
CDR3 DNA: TGTGCCAGCAGCTTAGCGGGACAGGGTCGAGGGGCTTTCTTT

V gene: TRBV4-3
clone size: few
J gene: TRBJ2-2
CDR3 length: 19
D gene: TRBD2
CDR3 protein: CASSQVIVTSGSSAGELFF
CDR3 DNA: TGCGCCAGCAGCCAAGTAATCGTCACTAGCGGGAGTAGCGCCGGGGAGCTGTTTTTT

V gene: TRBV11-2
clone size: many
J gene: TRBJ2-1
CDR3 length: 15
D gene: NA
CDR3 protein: CASSLGGRGTHEQFF
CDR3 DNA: TGTGCCAGCAGCTTAGGGGGCAGGGGAACCCATGAGCAGTTCTTC

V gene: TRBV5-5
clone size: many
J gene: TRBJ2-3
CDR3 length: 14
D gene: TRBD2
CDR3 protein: CASSLLARADTQYF
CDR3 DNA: TGTGCCAGCAGCCTACTAGCGAGGGCAGATACGCAGTATTTT

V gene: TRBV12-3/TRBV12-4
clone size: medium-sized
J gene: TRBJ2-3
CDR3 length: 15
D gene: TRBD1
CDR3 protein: CASSPGTVLVDTQYF
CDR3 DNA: TGTGCCAGCAGTCCCGGGACAGTTCTCGTGGATACGCAGTATTTT

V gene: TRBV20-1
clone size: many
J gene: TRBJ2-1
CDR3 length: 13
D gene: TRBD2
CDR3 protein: CSARPSGLEQQFF
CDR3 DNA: TGCAGTGCTCGTCCCTCGGGACTAGAGCAGCAGTTCTTC

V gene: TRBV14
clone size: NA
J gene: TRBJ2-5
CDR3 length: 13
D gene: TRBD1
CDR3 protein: CASDRGPGETQYF
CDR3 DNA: TGTGCCAGCGACAGGGGCCCGGGGGAGACCCAGTACTTC

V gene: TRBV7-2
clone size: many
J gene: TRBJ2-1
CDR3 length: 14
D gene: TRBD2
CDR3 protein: CASSFTSGSNEQFF
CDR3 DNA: TGTGCCAGCAGCTTTACTAGCGGGAGCAATGAGCAGTTCTTC

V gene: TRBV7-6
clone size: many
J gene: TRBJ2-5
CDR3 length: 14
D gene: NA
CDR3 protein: CASSLGVLQETQYF
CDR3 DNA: TGTGCCAGCAGCTTAGGTGTCCTCCAAGAGACCCAGTACTTC

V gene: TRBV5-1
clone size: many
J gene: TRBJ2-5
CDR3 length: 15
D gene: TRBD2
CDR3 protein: CASSPQAGEVETQYF
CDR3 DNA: TGCGCCAGCAGCCCCCAAGCGGGAGAGGTAGAGACCCAGTACTTC